Here is one TCR beta chain with its context. The antigen remains unidentified. This record comes from a study of PD-1 blockade in classical Hodgkin lymphoma. This table comes from immunoSEQ multiplex PCR, and its TCRdb copy is limited to in-frame clones, with some not included. This table holds tens of thousands of clones, 85% to 90% found once. Whole-study findings and limits: The drivers behind the repertoire differences, possibly disease activity or prior therapy, remain undefined. Before treatment, TCR diversity in newly diagnosed patients was reportedly lower than in healthy donors.

The germline CDR1 and CDR2 sequences are KGHSH and LQKENI. This CDR3 region has 14 residues. Trimming removed 0 bases from V and 6 bases from J, with 11 bases in between. Relapse was seen in all patients after autologous stem cell transplantation, and brentuximab vedotin exposure was variable. Magnetic depletion of unwanted cells isolated CD4+ T cells from thawed PBMCs. Sequenced material: CD4+ T cells from blood, taken at baseline. This TCR came from a human donor with classical Hodgkin lymphoma. This chain connects TRBV18 to TRBJ1-1; unclear D gene. This chain's CDR3 is CASSPPSGFSEAFF. In DNA form, the CDR3 reads TGTGCCAGCTCACCACCTAGTGGGTTCTCTGAAGCTTTCTTT.